This TCR beta chain was identified in a study of vaccination effects on CD4 cells after COVID-19. Overall study results and limits: There was only 1 of 255 vaccine-induced clones in healthy vaccinees that cross-reacted with common cold coronaviruses. The study found marked clonal contraction of infection- and vaccine-induced clones late after vaccination.

With regard to this clone: What it recognizes is unknown.

Method: immunoSEQ multiplex PCR; TCRdb's copy keeps in-frame clones and lacks some. Here the sample spans approximately 30,000 clones, more than 70% being singletons. Ahead of sequencing, the ViraFEST assay grew antigen-specific CD4+ T cells using viral peptide pools. After roughly 9 days in culture, the CD4+ T cells were isolated. The vaccine recipients had no prior SARS-CoV-2 infection, with negative nucleocapsid antibodies. A density of over 1.5 million PBMC per well was used; these cells were cultured with about 10 IU/ml IL-2 and 10 ug/ml peptides. Trimming removed 1 base from V and 8 bases from J, with 14 bases in between. CDR3 length: 14 amino acids. Germline values: CDR1 LGHDT, CDR2 YNNKEL (reference sequence).

V usage is TRBV3-1 (or the pseudogene TRBV3-2) and J usage is TRBJ1-2; D gene ambiguous. The origin of this receptor is a human donor who received a COVID-19 vaccine. The sequenced sample was CD4+ T cells from PBMCs cultured with HCoV-OC43 spike peptides, obtained before COVID-19 vaccination. Subset of the sample: HCoV-OC43 spike overlapping peptide pool stimulation. The CDR3 DNA reads TGTGCCAGCAGCCAAGTCGTCGTCTCGGGAGGCTACACCTTC. This codes for CASSQVVVSGGYTF.